This paragraph reports one T cell receptor beta chain. No antigen is known for it. This sample stems from a study of identical twins. The study's findings and limits: Part of the zero-insertion signal could reflect confounding by invariant MAIT and iNKT cells.

TCRdb itself ran the 5' RACE reads through MiXCR, one entry per CDR3 protein. This table has about 530,000 distinct CDR3 sequences, 20% to 25% appearing once. The CDR3 consists of 15 residues. Trimming shortened V by 9 bases and J by 0 bases, and 17 bases separated the two germline ends. Germline V CDR1 and CDR2: MNHNS, SASEGT. These data were likewise used in another study, on yellow fever vaccine responses in identical twins.

This clonotype originated in a woman aged 18-35 years in good health. The gene calls are TRBV6-1 and TRBJ1-1; D is undetermined. The source material was CD4+ T cells sorted from blood. The CDR3 here is CASYPGASLNTEAFF. CDR3 bases: TGTGCCAGTTACCCCGGCGCGAGTTTGAACACTGAAGCTTTCTTT.